The 27 T cell receptor beta chains reported below all come from one sample, sequenced in a study of chronic HIV infection and antiretroviral therapy. TCRdb re-called the 5' RACE reads through MiXCR, storing one row per CDR3 protein. This table holds approximately 47,000 distinct CDR3 sequences, approximately 20% found once. Sequencing was performed on peripheral blood. The receptors come from an adult who had HIV and had not received antiretroviral therapy, or was an uninfected healthy control (not recorded which).

This chain uses TRBV28 with TRBJ1-1, with D unresolved. The CDR3 has 11 amino acids. Germline CDR1 MDHEN, CDR2 SYDVKM. V shed 5 bases and J shed 1 base, with 2 bases lying between them. This CDR3 is CASSENTEAFF. CDR3 in DNA: TGTGCCAGCAGTGAGAACACTGAAGCTTTCTTT.

There are a few counts of this clonotype. The V gene is TRBV20-1, the J gene TRBJ2-7; unclear D gene. CDR1 and CDR2 from the germline V gene are DFQATT and SNEGSKA (reference sequence). The germline V and J ends were trimmed by 3 bases and 0 bases, with 9 bases remaining between them. The CDR3 totals 13 residues. CDR3 DNA: TGCAGTGCTAGGGGTTTGCCCTCCTACGAGCAGTACTTC. Protein product: CSARGLPSYEQYF.

This clonotype occurred a few times. This rearrangement joins TRBV4-1 to TRBJ2-1; D perhaps matches TRBD2 (6 bases). Germline assignment: CDR1 MGHRA and CDR2 YSYEKL. Trimming removed 3 bases at V and 4 bases at J, with 16 bases between. The CDR3 is made up of 16 amino acids. The CDR3: CASSQPTRKTYNEQFF. The CDR3 bases are TGCGCCAGCAGCCAGCCGACTAGAAAAACATACAATGAGCAGTTCTTC.

This chain connects TRBV6-5 to TRBJ2-7; D is unresolved. V lost 0 bases and J 4 bases, leaving 16 bases between the germline ends. The germline gives CDR1 MNHEY, CDR2 SVGAGI. This CDR3 has 16 residues. CDR3 region: CASSYSSGQSFYEQYF. The DNA for the CDR3 is TGTGCCAGCAGTTACTCGTCCGGGCAGAGCTTTTACGAGCAGTACTTC.

This clonotype was seen a few times. The V and J genes are TRBV6-5 and TRBJ2-1; 11 nucleotides agree with TRBD2. CDR3 length: 19 residues. Germline assignment: CDR1 MNHEY and CDR2 SVGAGI. V was pared by 6 bases and J by 3 bases, with 16 bases of the junction left unmatched. The CDR3 reads CASRTRTSGFPRVYNEQFF. Here the CDR3 DNA reads TGTGCCAGCAGGACCCGGACTAGCGGGTTCCCCCGAGTCTACAATGAGCAGTTCTTC.

This clonotype appeared a few times. The rearrangement joins TRBV7-2 to TRBJ2-4; no clear D gene. Trimming left V 0 bases short and J 6 bases short, with 3 bases between. This CDR3 region has 12 residues. Germline CDR1 SGHTA, CDR2 FQGNSA. As DNA, the CDR3 is TGTGCCAGCAGCTTAGCGAGAAACATTCAGTACTTC. It is translated as CASSLARNIQYF.

The genes are TRBV6-5 and TRBJ1-2; a weak D match, TRBD1 (6 bases). CDR1 MNHEY and CDR2 SVGAGI come from the germline V gene. This CDR3 is built from 14 residues. The ends were cut back, 7 bases at V and 6 bases at J, with 18 bases in the middle. This CDR3 reads CASTNTDRANGYTF. For the CDR3, the DNA is TGTGCCAGCACTAATACGGACAGAGCAAATGGCTACACCTTC.

This chain's CDR3 is CASSSSSYEQYF. The CDR3 DNA sequence: TGTGCCAGCAGTTCCAGCTCCTACGAGCAGTACTTC. The rearrangement uses TRBV6-2 or TRBV6-3 and TRBJ2-7; D remains unclear. CDR1 and CDR2 from the germline V gene are MNHEY and SVGEGT. The CDR3 is 12 amino acids. The ends were cut back, 4 bases at V and 0 bases at J, with 4 bases in the middle.

This clonotype appeared a few times. This chain joins TRBV29-1 and TRBJ1-1; 10 bases map to TRBD1. There are 13 residues in the CDR3. V lost 8 bases to trimming and J lost 0 bases; unmatched junction nucleotides: 3. Germline V lookup: CDR1 SQVTM, CDR2 ANQGSEA. CDR3 nucleotide sequence: TGCAGCTCGGGACAGGGGATGAACACTGAAGCTTTCTTT. Amino acids: CSSGQGMNTEAFF.

This clonotype was picked up a small number of times. CDR3 amino acids: CATSDPTGGRGEQFF. The CDR3 DNA sequence: TGTGCCACCAGTGATCCCACAGGGGGCCGAGGTGAGCAGTTCTTC. The chain has TRBV24-1 and TRBJ2-1; 9 bases align to TRBD1. Germline CDR1 reads KGHDR; CDR2 reads SFDVKD. After removal of 3 bases from V and 9 bases from J, the junction contained 8 bases not matched to a gene. The CDR3 is made up of 15 amino acids.

This clonotype showed up just a few times. The rearrangement links TRBV28 to TRBJ1-1; no clear D. CDR1 and CDR2 (germline): MDHEN, SYDVKM. The germline V and J ends were trimmed by 4 bases and 10 bases, with 28 bases remaining between them. The CDR3 runs 17 residues. CDR3 protein: CASSSWAVRSAILRAFF. In DNA form, the CDR3 reads TGTGCCAGCAGTTCCTGGGCCGTGCGGTCGGCTATTTTAAGAGCTTTCTTT.

The chain uses TRBV28 and TRBJ1-6; 8 bases are a match to TRBD1. Germline values: CDR1 MDHEN, CDR2 SYDVKM. The ends lost 6 bases at V and 9 bases at J; junction bases unmatched: 7. This CDR3 spans 14 amino acids. CDR3 DNA sequence: TGTGCCAGCAGAAGGACAGGGAGAGGTTCACCCCTCCACTTT. Translation gives CASRRTGRGSPLHF.

This clonotype was recorded a few times. The chain carries TRBV28 and TRBJ1-1; a weak D match, TRBD1 (5 bases). The V gene's germline CDR1 is MDHEN and CDR2 SYDVKM. The CDR3 is 13 residues long. V lost 3 bases, J lost 7 bases, and 12 bases lay in between. In nucleotides, the CDR3 is TGTGCCAGCAGTTTCGATCAGGGAAGTGAAGCTTTCTTT. Encoded protein: CASSFDQGSEAFF.

The chain recombines TRBV20-1 with TRBJ1-1; no reliable D call. Germline values: CDR1 DFQATT, CDR2 SNEGSKA (reference sequence). The length of the CDR3 is 14 residues. V lost 2 bases, J lost 2 bases, and 12 bases lay in between. DNA for the CDR3: TGCAGTGCTAGAATGGGAGGAAGAAACACTGAAGCTTTCTTT. Protein product: CSARMGGRNTEAFF.

The chain couples TRBV9 to TRBJ2-7; 8 bases are a match to TRBD2. The CDR3 runs 14 residues. Germline trimming cut 0 bases from V and 2 bases from J; bases unmatched to any gene: 1. Germline V lookup: CDR1 SGDLS, CDR2 YYNGEE. CDR3 sequence (DNA): TGTGCCAGCAGCGTAGCAGCGGGAGCCTACGAGCAGTACTTC. Its protein is CASSVAAGAYEQYF.

This clonotype occurred a few times. V gene TRBV28 combines with J gene TRBJ1-2, with a weak D call TRBD1 (6 bases). CDR3 length equals 16 residues. Trimming took off 3 bases at V and 4 bases at J, with 18 bases between the two ends. Germline values: CDR1 MDHEN, CDR2 SYDVKM. The DNA of the CDR3 is TGTGCCAGCAGTTTCTACAGGGTCAGTAAGGGCTATGGCTACACCTTC. Protein: CASSFYRVSKGYGYTF.

V usage is TRBV4-1 and J usage is TRBJ2-1; 9 bases align to TRBD2. Unmatched junction bases numbered 5, after V lost 3 bases and J lost 8 bases. Germline assignment: CDR1 MGHRA and CDR2 YSYEKL. The CDR3 extends over 14 amino acids. The CDR3 DNA follows: TGCGCCAGCAGCCATAGCGGGAGTTGGGATGAGCAGTTCTTC. Translating gives CASSHSGSWDEQFF.

The chain links TRBV5-1 to TRBJ2-5; perhaps TRBD2 as D (6 bases). V lost 4 bases to trimming and J lost 2 bases, with 15 bases between them. CDR1 and CDR2 from the germline V gene are SGHRS and YFSETQ. The CDR3 has 15 amino acids. The CDR3 coding sequence is TGCGCCAGCAGCGGAGGGGCAGGCGAGCAAGAGACCCAGTACTTC. Protein sequence: CASSGGAGEQETQYF.

This chain connects TRBV27 to TRBJ2-7; D is undetermined. V shed 4 bases and J shed 5 bases, with 18 bases lying between them. CDR3 length: 15 amino acids. The V gene's germline CDR1 is MNHEY and CDR2 SMNVEV (reference sequence). As DNA, the CDR3 is TGTGCCAGCAGTTCCCCACTACGGGTCCCCCACGAGCAGTACTTC. Translating gives CASSSPLRVPHEQYF.

This clonotype was counted a few times. For the CDR3, the DNA is TGCGCCAGCAGCCGCCAGACAGCCGGGCGGGAGCAGTTCTTC. Encoded protein: CASSRQTAGREQFF. The chain carries TRBV5-1 and TRBJ2-1, with TRBD1 as a possible D gene (5 bases). With 4 bases removed from V and 10 bases from J, the gap between germline ends came to 18 bases. CDR3 length: 14 amino acids. From germline, CDR1 is SGHRS and CDR2 YFSETQ.

Here the CDR3 reads CASSPVFSGRALNEQFF. CDR3 bases: TGCGCCAGCAGCCCCGTTTTTAGCGGGAGGGCTCTCAATGAGCAGTTCTTC. This chain links TRBV4-1 with TRBJ2-1; 11 bases match TRBD2. The CDR3 loop spans 17 amino acids. V shed 4 bases and J 6 bases; nucleotides not matched to a gene: 11. CDR1 MGHRA and CDR2 YSYEKL come from the germline V gene.

The sample holds a few counts of this clonotype. V and J are TRBV12-3 or TRBV12-4 and TRBJ1-1; maybe TRBD1 (6 bases). Trimming pared 5 bases from V and 0 bases from J, leaving 13 bases between. The CDR3 is 15 amino acids. The CDR3 bases are TGTGCCAGCAGTCTCAACAGGGCTTTGAACACTGAAGCTTTCTTT. Protein product: CASSLNRALNTEAFF.

The V call is TRBV28, the J call TRBJ2-4; D is undetermined. The CDR3 spans 15 residues. The ends were cut back, 6 bases at V and 0 bases at J, with 12 bases in the middle. CDR1 and CDR2 from the germline V gene are MDHEN and SYDVKM. The CDR3: CASSPGGQAKNIQYF. As DNA, the CDR3 is TGTGCCAGCAGCCCCGGTGGCCAAGCCAAAAACATTCAGTACTTC.

A few counts support this clonotype. This chain uses TRBV12-3 or TRBV12-4 with TRBJ2-1, with D possibly matching TRBD2 (6 bases). The CDR3 totals 13 residues. V gave up 7 bases and J gave up 4 bases, with 11 bases separating them. The CDR3 DNA follows: TGTGCCAGCATCCTAGGGACTTACAATGAGCAGTTCTTC. This gives the protein CASILGTYNEQFF.

In this sample, this clonotype turned up a few times. This rearrangement joins TRBV28 to TRBJ2-5, with D perhaps matching TRBD1 (5 bases). The CDR3 is 15 residues long. V lost 0 bases and J lost 4, with 12 bases in between. The germline V gene has CDR1 MDHEN and CDR2 SYDVKM. CDR3 sequence (DNA): TGTGCCAGCAGTTTATGGGGGCCCGGATCAGAGACCCAGTACTTC. Encoded protein: CASSLWGPGSETQYF.

This clonotype has more than one count but fewer than ten. The chain carries TRBV5-1 and TRBJ2-7, with D perhaps given as TRBD1 or TRBD2 (5 bases each). V was cut by 0 bases and J by 2 bases, with 9 bases left in between. Germline V gene sequence: CDR1 SGHRS, CDR2 YFSETQ. The CDR3 has 14 residues. Here the CDR3 reads CASSLAGLTYEQYF. CDR3 nucleotide sequence: TGCGCCAGCAGCTTGGCGGGGCTTACCTACGAGCAGTACTTC.

The chain combines TRBV5-6 with TRBJ1-2, with 7 bases identical to TRBD1. This CDR3 region has 15 residues. Per germline, CDR1 SGHDT and CDR2 YYEEEE. The junction had 6 bases not matched to a gene; V was cut back by 0 bases and J by 4 bases. The CDR3 sequence: CASSLGDSLAYGYTF. The CDR3 coding sequence is TGTGCCAGCAGCTTGGGGGACAGTCTCGCCTATGGCTACACCTTC. Full variable domain (rest looked up from reference TRBV5-6 and TRBJ1-2): DAGVTQSPTHLIKTRGQQVTLRCSPKSGHDTVSWYQQALGQGPQFIFQYYEEEERQRGNFPDRFSGHQFPNYSSELNVNALLLGDSALYLCASSLGDSLAYGYTFGSGTRLTVV.